This T cell receptor (beta chain) stems from a study of Ad26.COV2.S vaccination and SARS-CoV-2 variants. Study information: Donor joined the COV1001 Ad26.COV2.S trial arm. Intramuscularly, Ad26.COV2.S was given either once or twice, 56 days apart. Study findings and constraints: Responses of spike-specific T cells (both CD8+ and CD4+) reportedly showed substantial breadth after vaccination. People who got the vaccine had more spike-specific TCR breadth than people who got placebo.

Stated treatment: 15 to 20 received Ad26.COV2.S at low or high dose, single or two shots; several received placebo; per-sample allocation not given. Sample collection was performed on day 63 after the first vaccine or placebo injection. Comments on this clone: What it binds is unknown.

TCRdb's table, derived via immunoSEQ multiplex PCR, lists solely in-frame clones and lacks some. Here the sample spans 330,000 or so clones, about 90% being singletons. V shed 6 bases and J 9 bases; nucleotides not matched to a gene: 3. There are 13 residues in the CDR3. The germline V gene encodes CDR1 LGHNA and CDR2 YSLEER. The source material was peripheral blood, sampled in a trial of Ad26.COV2.S vaccine versus placebo. The chain couples TRBV4-3 to TRBJ2-1, with TRBD2 matching over 12 bases. The sequence was obtained from a person aged 18-60 years who received the Ad26.COV2.S COVID-19 vaccine or a placebo. Here the CDR3 reads CASRTSGSSEQFF. CDR3 DNA sequence: TGCGCCAGCAGGACTAGCGGGAGTAGTGAGCAGTTCTTC.